These 2 T cell receptor beta chains were sequenced from one sample in a study of T cells in localized non-small cell lung cancer (dated by TCRdb to the early 2020s). Library prep was done by the immunoSEQ multiplex PCR assay. Sourced from immuneACCESS, this table was stored by TCRdb with only in-frame sequences that have V and J called. A share of the clones is absent; for the studies checked, an unresolved V gene accounts for under half, and the remainder has no known explanation. Across this sample there are tens of thousands of clones, with roughly 80% seen only once. The ten largest account for about 4% of the sample. The material sequenced was peripheral blood, taken before any cancer treatment. All receptors come from a woman aged 35 to 69 with stage I lung adenocarcinoma.

The chain is built from TRBV6-5 and TRBJ1-1; D gene uncertain. The germline gives CDR1 MNHEY, CDR2 SVGAGI. This CDR3 contains 13 residues. The V end lost 6 bases, the J end lost 4 bases, and 12 bases lay between the germline ends. The CDR3 bases are TGTGCCAGCAGGCCCCCGCAGACCACTGAAGCTTTCTTT. Protein: CASRPPQTTEAFF.

The CDR3 here is CASSDVGRTDTQYF. CDR3 in DNA: TGTGCCAGCAGTGACGTCGGACGCACAGATACGCAGTATTTT. The chain employs TRBV2 and TRBJ2-3; D gene unclear. The CDR3 runs 14 residues. The V gene's germline CDR1 is SNHLY and CDR2 FYNNEI. With 3 bases removed from V and 1 base from J, the gap between germline ends came to 8 bases.